This T cell receptor (beta chain) was identified during a study of blood T cells in healthy people across ages. Regarding the study as a whole: What prevented conclusive comparison of naive and antigen-experienced cells was that PBMCs were unsorted.

CDR1 and CDR2 (germline): SNHLY, FYNNEI. The CDR3 runs to 14 residues. With 3 bases removed from V and 5 bases from J, the gap between germline ends came to 13 bases. This clonotype was observed many times. What it binds is not known. A J-beta primer mix and a sample-barcoded 5' primer were used in a second PCR of about 7 to 12 cycles. TCRdb itself ran the 5' RACE reads through MiXCR, one entry per CDR3 protein. This sample yields about 570,000 distinct CDR3 sequences, of which about a quarter are seen a single time; roughly 3.5% belongs to the top ten. These data were likewise used in another study, on T cells of mothers and their children.

The sequenced material came from blood. The chain joins TRBV2 to TRBJ2-5; D not certain. This receptor was obtained from a boy between 2 and 10 years old in good health. CDR3 residues: CASSETALGETQYF. DNA for the CDR3: TGTGCCAGCAGTGAGACTGCCTTAGGGGAGACCCAGTACTTC.